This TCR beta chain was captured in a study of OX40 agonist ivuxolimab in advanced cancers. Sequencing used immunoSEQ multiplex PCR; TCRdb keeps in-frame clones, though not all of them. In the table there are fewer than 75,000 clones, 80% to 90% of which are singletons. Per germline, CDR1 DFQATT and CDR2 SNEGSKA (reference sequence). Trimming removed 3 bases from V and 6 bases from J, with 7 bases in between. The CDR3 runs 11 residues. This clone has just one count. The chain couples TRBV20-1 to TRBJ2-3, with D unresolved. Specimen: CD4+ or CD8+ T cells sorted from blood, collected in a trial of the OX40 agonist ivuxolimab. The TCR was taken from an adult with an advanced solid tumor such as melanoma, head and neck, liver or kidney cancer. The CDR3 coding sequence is TGCAGTGCTAGCACCACCGATACGCAGTATTTT. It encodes CSASTTDTQYF.